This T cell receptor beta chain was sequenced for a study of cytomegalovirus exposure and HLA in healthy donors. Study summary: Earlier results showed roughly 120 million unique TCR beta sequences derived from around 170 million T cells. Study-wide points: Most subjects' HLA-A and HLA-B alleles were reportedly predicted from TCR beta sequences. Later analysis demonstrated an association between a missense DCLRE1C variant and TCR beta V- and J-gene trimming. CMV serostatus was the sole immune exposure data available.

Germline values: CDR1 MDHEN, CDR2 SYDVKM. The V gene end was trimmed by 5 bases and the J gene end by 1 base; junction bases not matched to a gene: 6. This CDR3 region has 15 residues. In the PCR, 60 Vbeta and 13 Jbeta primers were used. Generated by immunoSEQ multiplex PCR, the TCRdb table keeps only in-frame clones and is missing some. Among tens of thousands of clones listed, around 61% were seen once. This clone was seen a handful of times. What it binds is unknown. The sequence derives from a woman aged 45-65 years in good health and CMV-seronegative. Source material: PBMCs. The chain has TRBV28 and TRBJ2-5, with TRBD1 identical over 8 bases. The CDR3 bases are TGTGCCAGCAGTGGGAGGACAGGGACCCAAGAGACCCAGTACTTC. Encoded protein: CASSGRTGTQETQYF.